The entry below describes one T cell receptor (beta chain). This sample is drawn from a study of shared clonotypes between healthy human individuals. Across the whole study: Donor composition was two women and three men, aged 18 to 49.

Naive CD4+ cells were CD45RA-selected; the remaining cells were memory. Investigators spread the genomic DNA of each subset evenly over several immunoSEQ plates. Measured with immunoSEQ multiplex PCR; TCRdb has only the in-frame clones, and not every one. Altogether approximately 740,000 clones are present, around 74% being singletons, with the ten largest covering under 2%. Per germline, CDR1 SGDLS and CDR2 YYNGEE. The junction had 11 bases not matched to a gene; V was cut back by 4 bases and J by 2 bases. The CDR3 has 18 amino acids. The sample consisted of memory CD4+ T cells sorted from blood. Indicated subset: CD45RA-negative fraction. The V and J genes are TRBV9 and TRBJ2-6; TRBD1 aligns across 8 bases. The source is a woman in her twenties or thirties in good health. The CDR3 loop reads CASSPRTGSLTGANVLTF. The CDR3 DNA follows: TGTGCCAGCAGCCCAAGGACAGGGTCTTTAACTGGGGCCAACGTCCTGACTTTC.